This TCR beta chain was obtained from a study of blood T cell repertoires in COVID-19. In the study overall: The analysed material was cDNA or gDNA that came from T cells, B-cell-depleted T cells, or PBMCs.

This clone occurred once. Data came from immunoSEQ multiplex PCR; TCRdb stores just in-frame clones and leaves some out. The data hold 200,000 to 250,000 clones, with about 80% observed a single time. CDR3 size: 15 residues. Trimming shortened V by 0 bases and J by 3 bases, and 11 bases separated the two germline ends. CDR1 is SGHTA, CDR2 FQGNSA, per germline. The rearrangement joins TRBV7-2 to TRBJ1-1; D call uncertain. Material: peripheral blood. The receptor was isolated from a woman aged 60 to 75 with acute or convalescent COVID-19. CDR3 bases: TGTGCCAGCAGCTTAGCGGGCGGGGTAGACACTGAAGCTTTCTTT. Translating it yields CASSLAGGVDTEAFF.